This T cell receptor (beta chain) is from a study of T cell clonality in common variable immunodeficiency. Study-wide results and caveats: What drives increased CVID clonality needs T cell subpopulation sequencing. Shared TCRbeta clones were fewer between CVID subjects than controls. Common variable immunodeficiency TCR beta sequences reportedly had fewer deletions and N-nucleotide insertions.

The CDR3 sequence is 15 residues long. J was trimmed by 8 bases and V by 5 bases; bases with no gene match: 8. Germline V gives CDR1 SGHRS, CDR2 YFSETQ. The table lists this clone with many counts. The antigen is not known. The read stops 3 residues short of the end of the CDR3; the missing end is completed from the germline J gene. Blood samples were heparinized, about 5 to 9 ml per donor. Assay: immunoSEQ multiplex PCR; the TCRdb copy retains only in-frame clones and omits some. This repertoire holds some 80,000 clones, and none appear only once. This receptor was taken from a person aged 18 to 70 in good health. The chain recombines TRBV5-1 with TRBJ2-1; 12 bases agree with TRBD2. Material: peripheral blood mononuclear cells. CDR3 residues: CASRFRLAGEYEQFF. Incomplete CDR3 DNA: TGCGCCAGCAGGTTCCGACTAGCGGGAGAGTATGAG.